The 16 T cell receptor beta chains listed next were all sequenced from one sample in a study of blood T cell repertoires in COVID-19. Sequencing used immunoSEQ multiplex PCR; TCRdb keeps in-frame clones, though not all of them. The sample yields approximately 240,000 clones, around nine tenths seen once. Sequencing used peripheral blood. The origin of the receptors is a woman aged 40-49 years who had recovered from COVID-19.

V and J are TRBV5-1 and TRBJ2-5, with TRBD1 matching over 7 bases. J was trimmed by 2 bases and V by 4 bases; bases with no gene match: 5. Germline CDR1 SGHRS, CDR2 YFSETQ. This CDR3 has 14 residues. The CDR3 spells CASSPMGQQETQYF. As DNA, the CDR3 is TGCGCCAGCAGCCCCATGGGACAGCAAGAGACCCAGTACTTC.

The chain combines TRBV4-3 with TRBJ1-3; tentatively, D is TRBD1 (5 bases). Trimming took off 4 bases at V and 2 bases at J, with 6 bases between the two ends. The CDR3 loop spans 13 amino acids. CDR1 and CDR2 from the germline V gene are LGHNA and YSLEER. This chain's CDR3 is CASSRGAGNTIYF. The CDR3 DNA sequence: TGCGCCAGCAGCCGGGGGGCTGGAAACACCATATATTTT.

The chain employs TRBV28 and TRBJ1-5, with D tentatively TRBD1 (5 bases). This CDR3 has 12 amino acids. With 7 bases removed from V and 4 bases from J, the gap between germline ends came to 8 bases. Germline V CDR1 and CDR2: MDHEN, SYDVKM. The CDR3 nucleotides are TGTGCCAGCATCTCAGGGAATCAGCCCCAGCATTTT. It specifies CASISGNQPQHF.

This sequence joins TRBV24-1 and TRBJ1-2; possible D gene TRBD1, 5 bases. V was pared by 2 bases and J by 7 bases, with 13 bases between. Germline CDR1 and CDR2: KGHDR and SFDVKD. The CDR3 covers 14 residues. CDR3 sequence (DNA): TGTGCCACCAGTGATTCGTCAGGGACTGGTGGCTACACCTTC. It is translated as CATSDSSGTGGYTF.

This chain uses TRBV5-6 with TRBJ1-6; 8 nucleotides line up with TRBD1. Germline CDR1 SGHDT, CDR2 YYEEEE. The CDR3 has 14 amino acids. V trimming: 5 bases; J trimming: 7 bases; junction bases outside the gene matches: 5. CDR3 loop: CASRRDRGNSPLHF. Written as DNA, the CDR3 is TGTGCCAGCAGGAGAGACAGGGGCAATTCACCCCTCCACTTT.

J is TRBJ2-2 and V is TRBV5-5, with TRBD1 identical over 8 bases. Per germline, CDR1 SGHKS and CDR2 YYEKEE (reference sequence). V dropped 4 bases and J dropped 2; count of bases not matched to a gene: 7. This CDR3 region has 16 residues. The CDR3 nucleotides are TGTGCCAGCAGCCACAATCAGGGGGCAAACACCGGGGAGCTGTTTTTT. Translation: CASSHNQGANTGELFF.

This chain joins TRBV19 and TRBJ2-7; 8 nucleotides agree with TRBD1. The CDR3 extends over 15 amino acids. Germline loops: CDR1 LNHDA, CDR2 SQIVND (reference sequence). The ends lost 3 bases at V and 3 bases at J; junction bases unmatched: 7. CDR3 DNA: TGTGCCAGTAGTATCTGGAGACAGGGGAACTACGAGCAGTACTTC. Its translation: CASSIWRQGNYEQYF.

The gene calls are TRBV2 and TRBJ2-3; tentative D call: TRBD2 (6 bases). There are 16 residues in the CDR3. The germline V and J ends were trimmed by 6 bases and 6 bases, with 22 bases remaining between them. Per germline, CDR1 SNHLY and CDR2 FYNNEI. For the CDR3, the DNA is TGTGCCAGCAGATACCAGCCTCGAGCGGGCCCCGATACGCAGTATTTT. Translation: CASRYQPRAGPDTQYF.

This chain links TRBV5-5 with TRBJ1-5, with D possibly being TRBD1 (6 bases). Germline assignment: CDR1 SGHKS and CDR2 YYEKEE (reference sequence). V dropped 5 bases and J dropped 4 bases, with 16 bases sitting between them. This CDR3 spans 15 amino acids. The DNA of the CDR3 is TGTGCCAGCAGTAAAAGGACAGTTAAAAATCAGCCCCAGCATTTT. Its translation is CASSKRTVKNQPQHF.

The chain carries TRBV19 and TRBJ1-1; D is undetermined. In germline, CDR1 is LNHDA, CDR2 SQIVND (reference sequence). This CDR3 contains 13 residues. V gave up 6 bases and J gave up 2 bases, with 10 bases separating them. The CDR3 DNA reads as TGTGCCAGTAGGAAACAGATAAACACTGAAGCTTTCTTT. Its protein is CASRKQINTEAFF. Drawing the rest from reference TRBV19 and TRBJ1-1, the complete variable domain is DGGITQSPKYLFRKEGQNVTLSCEQNLNHDAMYWYRQDPGQGLRLIYYSQIVNDFQKGDIAEGYSVSREKKESFPLTVTSAQKNPTAFYLCASRKQINTEAFFGQGTRLTVV.

The chain combines TRBV7-2 with TRBJ1-2; D uncertain. The CDR3 is made up of 15 amino acids. From germline, CDR1 is SGHTA and CDR2 FQGNSA. Trimming cost V 4 bases and J 0 bases, with 12 bases left between them. In DNA, the CDR3 is TGTGCCAGCAGCTCTGTCTGGACTCCTAACTATGGCTACACCTTC. Translation gives CASSSVWTPNYGYTF.

The CDR3 nucleotides read TGTGCCAGCAGCTTTCCGGACAGGGAGCTGTTTTTT. It encodes CASSFPDRELFF. The chain is built from TRBV9 and TRBJ2-2; perhaps TRBD1 as D (5 bases). V shed 4 bases and J shed 9 bases, with 10 bases lying between them. This CDR3 region has 12 residues. Germline CDR1 reads SGDLS; CDR2 reads YYNGEE.

This rearrangement joins TRBV27 to TRBJ2-7; 7 bases line up with TRBD1. V shed 5 bases, J shed 1 base, and the junction held 11 bases outside the gene matches. Germline assignment: CDR1 MNHEY and CDR2 SMNVEV (reference sequence). The CDR3 has 16 residues. In DNA form, the CDR3 reads TGTGCCAGCAGTGCGTCACAGGGGTCCCTATCCTACGAGCAGTACTTC. Its protein is CASSASQGSLSYEQYF.

CDR3 residues: CATSRDKRGTETQYF. The CDR3 bases are TGTGCCACCAGCAGAGACAAGCGGGGCACGGAGACCCAGTACTTC. The chain has TRBV15 and TRBJ2-5, with 7 positions matching TRBD2. Germline CDR1 is LNHNV and CDR2 is YYDKDF (reference sequence). The CDR3 sequence is 15 residues long. V shed 0 bases and J 5 bases; nucleotides not matched to a gene: 6.

The chain recombines TRBV6-5 with TRBJ2-7, with D possibly being TRBD2 (5 bases). Germline CDR1 MNHEY, CDR2 SVGAGI. The CDR3 spans 13 residues. V was shortened by 6 bases and J by 3 bases, with 12 bases between the two germline ends. The CDR3 nucleotides are TGTGCCAGCAGCGGAGGAAGAGTCTACGAGCAGTACTTC. This codes for CASSGGRVYEQYF.

V is TRBV11-3 and J is TRBJ2-2, with 10 bases identical to TRBD2. The germline V gene has CDR1 SGHNT and CDR2 YENEEA. The CDR3 consists of 17 residues. Unmatched junction bases numbered 2, after V lost 1 base and J lost 0 bases. CDR3 sequence reads: CASSLVTSGTNTGELFF. The CDR3 DNA follows: TGTGCCAGCAGCTTAGTCACTAGCGGGACGAACACCGGGGAGCTGTTTTTT.